The sequence of this T cell receptor (beta chain) was determined in a study of tumor-infiltrating lymphocytes in primary liver carcinoma. Study summary: Patients were men and women aged 30 to 69 years. Study-wide findings and caveats: Compared with blood, tumor repertoires held significantly more in their top 250 clones.

This CDR3 is 15 amino acids long. V was cut by 2 bases and J by 4 bases, with 14 bases left in between. Looked up from germline, CDR1 is ENHRY and CDR2 is SYGVKD. RNA and DNA were co-extracted from about 19-30 mg of unsorted bulk tissue. Through surgical resection, the patients' primary liver carcinoma was treated. Each tumor specimen held more than 75% viable tumor cells. TCR beta cDNA was reverse-transcribed from approximately 0.45 ug of total RNA. The reaction used a constant-region primer and ProtoScript II reverse transcriptase. What produced the TCR beta libraries was three nested multiplex PCR rounds using slightly modified ARM-PCR. Running 10 cycles apiece, the first two PCR rounds relied on TRBV1-TRBV30 forward primers together with a C-beta reverse primer. A single record per CDR3 protein comes from TCRdb applying MiXCR to the multiplex PCR reads. This sample has approximately 110,000 distinct CDR3 sequences, with 55% to 75% found just once.

With respect to this clonotype: Its antigen is unknown. One base away lies a much larger clone, so this may be a sequencing read error.

The V call is TRBV10-3, the J call TRBJ1-1, with D possibly being TRBD1 (6 bases). This receptor was obtained from a woman aged 55 to 70 with primary liver carcinoma and hepatitis B virus infection. The sequenced sample consisted of liver tumor tissue from sampling region 1. This sample's subset: tumor region T1, superior pole. CDR3 sequence: CAISEHNREPTEAFF. The DNA of the CDR3 is TGTGCCATCAGTGAGCATAACAGGGAGCCCACTGAAGCTTTCTTT.